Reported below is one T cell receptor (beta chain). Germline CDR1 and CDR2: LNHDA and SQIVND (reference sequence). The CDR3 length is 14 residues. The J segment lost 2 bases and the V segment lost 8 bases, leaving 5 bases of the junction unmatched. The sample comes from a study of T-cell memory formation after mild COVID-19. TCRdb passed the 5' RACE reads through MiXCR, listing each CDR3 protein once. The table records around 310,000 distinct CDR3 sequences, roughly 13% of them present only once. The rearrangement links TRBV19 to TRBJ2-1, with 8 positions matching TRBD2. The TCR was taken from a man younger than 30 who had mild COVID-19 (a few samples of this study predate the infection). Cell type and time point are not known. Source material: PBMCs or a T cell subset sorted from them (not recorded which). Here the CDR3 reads CASGRSGTYNEQFF. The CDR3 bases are TGTGCCAGTGGGCGTAGCGGGACCTACAATGAGCAGTTCTTC.